What follows is one TCR beta chain and its context. Its target is unknown. Unmatched junction bases numbered 16, after V lost 3 bases and J lost 7 bases. Looked up from germline, CDR1 is SGDLS and CDR2 is YYNGEE. CDR3 size: 17 residues. Disease duration was under 3 months in the ophthalmopathy patients, who also had a Clinical Activity Score of at least 3 and a NOSPECS grade of at least 4. Isolation of PBMCs was performed on around 10 ml fresh peripheral blood. The entry originates in a study of T cells in Graves' hyperthyroidism and ophthalmopathy. Study-wide results and caveats: Ophthalmopathy and stable hyperthyroidism were separated by a 13 V-J model. In the blood, most expanded thyroid clonotypes above 0.001 appeared as well.

What was amplified from RNA transcripts were TCR beta CDR3 regions. TCR CDR3 regions were first amplified by RT-PCR with HTBI primers. One entry per CDR3 protein results from TCRdb running MiXCR on the multiplex PCR reads. The sample records around 690,000 distinct CDR3 sequences, less than 25% being singletons. The specimen sequenced was blood. The sequence came from a young man with Graves' ophthalmopathy. This chain uses TRBV9 with TRBJ2-1; TRBD2 matches 7 bases. Here the CDR3 reads CASSADGGGPSANEQFF. The CDR3 nucleotides are TGTGCCAGCAGCGCGGACGGGGGAGGGCCCTCGGCGAATGAGCAGTTCTTC.